Shown below are 2 T cell receptor beta chains from a single sample sequenced in a study of technical replicates of blood from a handful of donors. Sequencing was performed with immunoSEQ multiplex PCR; in TCRdb, only in-frame clones are kept and a portion is missing. The sample records 85,000 to 100,000 clones, nearly 97% being singletons. The sequenced material came from T cells isolated from PBMCs. These TCRs come from a human donor in good health.

V and J are TRBV6-5 and TRBJ1-2; 8 bases are shared with TRBD1. Trimming removed 7 bases from V and 8 bases from J; junction bases left unmatched: 9. In germline, CDR1 is MNHEY, CDR2 SVGAGI. The CDR3 is made up of 13 amino acids. CDR3 amino acids: CASTVRTGIGYTF. In nucleotides, the CDR3 is TGTGCCAGCACAGTAAGGACAGGGATCGGCTACACCTTC.

The CDR3 spells CASSLLQGETQYF. The CDR3 region has the DNA TGTGCCAGCAGTTTACTGCAGGGGGAGACCCAGTACTTC. V and J are TRBV2 and TRBJ2-5; tentatively, D is TRBD1 (6 bases). The V end was cut by 5 bases, the J end by 5 bases, with 12 bases between. The CDR3 is made up of 13 amino acids. Germline CDR1 is SNHLY and CDR2 is FYNNEI.